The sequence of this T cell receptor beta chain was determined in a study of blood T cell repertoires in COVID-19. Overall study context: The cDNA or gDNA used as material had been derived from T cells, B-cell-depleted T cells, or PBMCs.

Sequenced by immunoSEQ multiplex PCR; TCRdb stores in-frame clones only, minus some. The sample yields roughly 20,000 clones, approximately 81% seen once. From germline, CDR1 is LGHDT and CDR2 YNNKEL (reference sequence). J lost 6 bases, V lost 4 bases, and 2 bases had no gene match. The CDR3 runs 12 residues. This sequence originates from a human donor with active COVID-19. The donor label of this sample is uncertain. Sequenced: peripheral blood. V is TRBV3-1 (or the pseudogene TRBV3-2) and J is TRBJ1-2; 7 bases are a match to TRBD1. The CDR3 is CASSPTGHGYTF. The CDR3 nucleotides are TGTGCCAGCAGCCCGACAGGGCATGGCTACACCTTC.